The T cell receptor beta chain under discussion was sequenced for a study of long-term antiretroviral therapy in people with HIV. Study-level findings and limits: HIV repertoires had narrower CDR3 length ranges than controls. ART adherence was not documented, and neither viral resistance nor therapy changes had any data. Those clones which expanded before ART made up the dominant part of the repertoire at all time points.

Germline loops: CDR1 SGHDN, CDR2 FVKESK. The CDR3 spans 16 residues. V lost 0 bases to trimming and J lost 4 bases; unmatched junction nucleotides: 4. A word on this clone: No antigen is known for it.

Each contributor possessed a minimum of one pre-ART and a minimum of two post-ART PBMC samples. Investigators performed immunoSEQ version v3.0 at survey level. The data were produced by immunoSEQ multiplex PCR, yet TCRdb's version contains in-frame clones alone and is incomplete. The sample has roughly 17,000 clones; over 65% are singletons. The sequencing used unsorted PBMCs, collected 2.1 years after starting antiretroviral therapy. This TCR derives from a man aged 40-49 years with HIV. The chain joins TRBV14 to TRBJ1-2; TRBD1 aligns across 11 bases. The CDR3 bases are TGTGCCAGCAGCCAAGAGGGGACAGGGGGTTCCTATGGCTACACCTTC. This translates into CASSQEGTGGSYGYTF.